A selection of T cell receptor beta chains follows, all from one sample in a study of T cell responses to AZD1222 COVID-19 vaccine. Generated by immunoSEQ multiplex PCR, the TCRdb table keeps only in-frame clones and is missing some. The table lists 130,000 to 150,000 clones, around nine tenths of them singletons, with about 5% in the top ten. The input for sequencing was peripheral blood, taken on day 0 of AZD1222 vaccination. These receptors were obtained from an adult in good health. Both conserved end residues are part of each CDR3. The D gene is left open where the match is weak. Size is omitted from some rows. Given values are once, few, many or a class for expanded clones.

CDR3: CASSGGSASYNEQFF
DNA: TGTGCCAGCAGCGGGGGCTCTGCATCCTACAATGAGCAGTTCTTC
J: TRBJ2-1
V: TRBV9
size: -
length: 15
D: -

CDR3: CSASDHYEQYF
DNA: TGCAGTGCTAGTGACCACTACGAGCAGTACTTC
J: TRBJ2-7
V: TRBV20-1
size: -
length: 11
D: -

CDR3: CASSQNTREETQYF
DNA: TGTGCCAGCAGCCAAAATACCAGAGAAGAGACCCAGTACTTC
J: TRBJ2-5
V: TRBV4-2
size: -
length: 14
D: -

CDR3: CAWSSQANYGYTF
DNA: TGTGCCTGGAGTTCACAGGCCAACTATGGCTACACCTTC
J: TRBJ1-2
V: TRBV30
size: once
length: 13
D: -

CDR3: CASSYVGETEAFF
DNA: TGTGCCAGCAGTTACGTGGGAGAAACTGAAGCTTTCTTT
J: TRBJ1-1
V: TRBV6-5
size: -
length: 13
D: -

CDR3: CASSLGTPSRKTEAFF
DNA: TGTGCCAGCAGCTTAGGGACCCCATCGAGAAAGACTGAAGCTTTCTTT
J: TRBJ1-1
V: TRBV7-9
size: -
length: 16
D: -

CDR3: CASTPQEAGELFF
DNA: TGTGCCAGCACCCCACAGGAGGCCGGGGAGCTGTTTTTT
J: TRBJ2-2
V: TRBV7-2
size: few
length: 13
D: -

CDR3: CASSQDRRQGAWNTEAFF
DNA: TGTGCCAGCAGCCAAGATCGTAGGCAGGGGGCTTGGAACACTGAAGCTTTCTTT
J: TRBJ1-1
V: TRBV4-2
size: once
length: 18
D: TRBD1

CDR3: CASSIGPGFQETQYF
DNA: TGTGCCAGCAGCATAGGCCCCGGTTTTCAAGAGACCCAGTACTTC
J: TRBJ2-5
V: TRBV7-3
size: once
length: 15
D: -

CDR3: CASSLPGRRHEQYF
DNA: TGTGCCAGCAGCTTGCCGGGACGAAGACACGAGCAGTACTTC
J: TRBJ2-7
V: TRBV11-1
size: -
length: 14
D: -

CDR3: CASSGGTANSYNEQFF
DNA: TGCGCCAGCAGCGGCGGGACAGCCAACTCCTACAATGAGCAGTTCTTC
J: TRBJ2-1
V: TRBV5-1
size: -
length: 16
D: -

CDR3: CASSEEGTEAFF
DNA: TGTGCCAGCAGCGAAGAGGGGACTGAAGCTTTCTTT
J: TRBJ1-1
V: TRBV9
size: -
length: 12
D: -

CDR3: CASSFQGGRAYEQFF
DNA: TGTGCCAGCAGCTTCCAGGGAGGGAGGGCCTATGAGCAGTTCTTC
J: TRBJ2-1
V: TRBV7-2
size: -
length: 15
D: TRBD2

CDR3: CASSKAGPGGSSYNEQFF
DNA: TGTGCCAGCAGCAAAGCCGGTCCGGGAGGGTCCTCCTACAATGAGCAGTTCTTC
J: TRBJ2-1
V: TRBV21-1
size: -
length: 18
D: -

CDR3: CASSPGPYEQYF
DNA: TGTGCCAGCAGCCCTGGCCCCTACGAGCAGTACTTC
J: TRBJ2-7
V: TRBV7-2
size: -
length: 12
D: -

CDR3: CASSSQTVYNEQFF
DNA: TGTGCCAGCAGTTCCCAGACAGTTTACAATGAGCAGTTCTTC
J: TRBJ2-1
V: TRBV6-2/TRBV6-3
size: -
length: 14
D: -

CDR3: CASKEAGGYTF
DNA: TGTGCCAGCAAGGAAGCGGGTGGCTACACCTTC
J: TRBJ1-2
V: TRBV7-9
size: -
length: 11
D: -

CDR3: CASLTSGPYNEQFF
DNA: TGTGCCAGCCTGACTAGCGGGCCTTACAATGAGCAGTTCTTC
J: TRBJ2-1
V: TRBV28
size: -
length: 14
D: TRBD2

CDR3: CASSLSPERTDLSNQPQHF
DNA: TGTGCCAGCAGTTTATCGCCGGAGAGAACAGATCTTAGCAATCAGCCCCAGCATTTT
J: TRBJ1-5
V: TRBV27
size: -
length: 19
D: -

CDR3: CASSPGSLNSPLHF
DNA: TGTGCCAGCAGTCCCGGGTCCCTTAATTCACCCCTCCACTTT
J: TRBJ1-6
V: TRBV6-5
size: -
length: 14
D: -

CDR3: CASSPLTSGRNNEQFF
DNA: TGTGCCAGCTCACCACTGACTAGCGGGAGGAACAATGAGCAGTTCTTC
J: TRBJ2-1
V: TRBV18
size: -
length: 16
D: TRBD2

CDR3: CASSLETSRNEQFF
DNA: TGTGCCAGCAGCCTAGAGACTAGCCGTAATGAGCAGTTCTTC
J: TRBJ2-1
V: TRBV5-4
size: -
length: 14
D: TRBD2

CDR3: CASRSRGANYGYTF
DNA: TGTGCCAGCAGGAGTCGGGGCGCTAACTATGGCTACACCTTC
J: TRBJ1-2
V: TRBV28
size: once
length: 14
D: -

CDR3: CASSSPPWAGLAKNIQYF
DNA: TGTGCCAGCAGCTCGCCACCGTGGGCGGGATTAGCCAAAAACATTCAGTACTTC
J: TRBJ2-4
V: TRBV7-2
size: once
length: 18
D: -

CDR3: CASSQDTNEQFF
DNA: TGTGCCAGCAGCCAAGATACCAATGAGCAGTTCTTC
J: TRBJ2-1
V: TRBV3-1/TRBV3-2
size: -
length: 12
D: -

CDR3: CASSLGQRAFF
DNA: TGTGCCAGCAGCTTGGGACAACGGGCTTTCTTT
J: TRBJ1-1
V: TRBV5-6
size: -
length: 11
D: -

CDR3: CASSSQPHSPLHF
DNA: TGTGCCAGCAGCTCCCAACCTCATTCACCCCTCCACTTT
J: TRBJ1-6
V: TRBV7-2
size: -
length: 13
D: -

CDR3: CASEEGGLKGNEKLFF
DNA: TGTGCCAGCGAGGAAGGGGGCTTGAAGGGTAATGAAAAACTGTTTTTT
J: TRBJ1-4
V: TRBV28
size: -
length: 16
D: TRBD1

CDR3: CSVETAYGYTF
DNA: TGCAGCGTGGAGACAGCTTATGGCTACACCTTC
J: TRBJ1-2
V: TRBV29-1
size: -
length: 11
D: -

CDR3: CASSLRGQTSGNTIYF
DNA: TGTGCCAGCAGCTTAAGGGGACAGACGTCGGGGAACACCATATATTTT
J: TRBJ1-3
V: TRBV7-9
size: -
length: 16
D: TRBD1

CDR3: CASSIWDREDEKLFF
DNA: TGTGCCAGCAGCATATGGGACAGGGAGGATGAAAAACTGTTTTTT
J: TRBJ1-4
V: TRBV13
size: -
length: 15
D: TRBD1

CDR3: CASSLNSNNEQFF
DNA: TGTGCCAGCAGCTTAAACAGCAACAATGAGCAGTTCTTC
J: TRBJ2-1
V: TRBV7-9
size: once
length: 13
D: -

CDR3: CASSFRPEDAEQFF
DNA: TGTGCCAGCAGCTTTCGACCTGAGGACGCTGAGCAGTTCTTC
J: TRBJ2-1
V: TRBV5-4
size: -
length: 14
D: -

CDR3: CASSSNGGAGESSYEQYF
DNA: TGTGCCAGCAGCTCAAACGGGGGGGCAGGAGAGAGCTCCTACGAGCAGTACTTC
J: TRBJ2-7
V: TRBV13
size: -
length: 18
D: TRBD2

CDR3: CSASRGPSSYEQYF
DNA: TGCAGTGCTAGTCGGGGTCCTAGCTCCTACGAGCAGTACTTC
J: TRBJ2-7
V: TRBV20-1
size: -
length: 14
D: -

CDR3: CASSPTYSGMIYEQYF
DNA: TGCGCCAGCAGCCCGACCTATAGCGGGATGATCTACGAGCAGTACTTC
J: TRBJ2-7
V: TRBV4-3
size: -
length: 16
D: TRBD2

CDR3: CASSPDRGQGPLHF
DNA: TGTGCCAGCTCACCTGACAGGGGGCAAGGACCCCTCCACTTT
J: TRBJ1-6
V: TRBV18
size: once
length: 14
D: TRBD1

CDR3: CASSPYQDRRLTDTQYF
DNA: TGTGCCAGCAGTCCTTACCAAGATAGGAGACTCACAGATACGCAGTATTTT
J: TRBJ2-3
V: TRBV27
size: -
length: 17
D: -

CDR3: CASMVGGTEAFF
DNA: TGTGCCAGTATGGTGGGGGGAACTGAAGCTTTCTTT
J: TRBJ1-1
V: TRBV19
size: -
length: 12
D: -

CDR3: CSNKGGYGYTF
DNA: TGCAGCAATAAAGGTGGCTATGGCTACACCTTC
J: TRBJ1-2
V: TRBV20-1
size: -
length: 11
D: -

CDR3: CASSLTVISGNTIYF
DNA: TGTGCCAGCAGCTTAACTGTAATTTCTGGAAACACCATATATTTT
J: TRBJ1-3
V: TRBV7-9
size: -
length: 15
D: -

CDR3: CASSSPRGTEAFF
DNA: TGTGCCAGCAGCTCCCCCAGGGGTACTGAAGCTTTCTTT
J: TRBJ1-1
V: TRBV13
size: -
length: 13
D: -

CDR3: CARRYTGRMYYGYTF
DNA: TGTGCCAGAAGATATACAGGGAGAATGTACTATGGCTACACCTTC
J: TRBJ1-2
V: TRBV5-3
size: -
length: 15
D: -

CDR3: CASSYSTGSLNSPLHF
DNA: TGTGCCAGCAGTTACTCGACAGGGTCCCTTAATTCACCCCTCCACTTT
J: TRBJ1-6
V: TRBV6-5
size: -
length: 16
D: TRBD1

CDR3: CASSAGGAQETQYF
DNA: TGTGCCAGCTCTGCCGGGGGCGCCCAGGAGACCCAGTACTTC
J: TRBJ2-5
V: TRBV28
size: few
length: 14
D: -

CDR3: CASTGFGTGAYEQYF
DNA: TGTGCCAGCACTGGCTTCGGGACAGGGGCCTACGAGCAGTACTTC
J: TRBJ2-7
V: TRBV2
size: once
length: 15
D: TRBD1